This entry concerns a single TCR beta chain. The target antigen is unknown. Germline V gene lookup returns CDR1 DFQATT and CDR2 SNEGSKA (reference sequence). CDR3 size: 16 residues. Between the trimmed V and J ends, which lost 0 bases and 1 base, there was a span of 15 bases. The data derive from a study of T cells in Graves' hyperthyroidism and ophthalmopathy. Using RNA transcripts as the source, TCR beta CDR3 regions were amplified. First-round RT-PCR with HTBI primers amplified the TCR CDR3 region. MiXCR, applied by TCRdb to the multiplex PCR reads, yields one record per CDR3 protein. This table has roughly 520,000 distinct CDR3 sequences, approximately 25% appearing once. Any patient presenting with uncontrolled infection, other autoimmune disease, pregnancy or lactation was left out. Each diagnosis drew on symptoms, thyroxine, TRAb, thyroid ultrasound and orbital computed tomography findings. Findings and caveats of the study: Patients with ophthalmopathy were separated from those with stable hyperthyroidism by a 13 V-J model. A median around six months before onset, the model predicted ophthalmopathy.

This clonotype was obtained from a woman aged 25 to 39 with Graves' ophthalmopathy. Sample: blood. The genes are TRBV20-1 and TRBJ2-5; no clear D. The CDR3 loop reads CSARDIFRRTQETQYF. The CDR3 DNA reads TGCAGTGCTAGAGATATTTTTCGGCGGACCCAAGAGACCCAGTACTTC.